One and the same sample provided the 27 T cell receptor beta chains below, sequenced in a study of cytomegalovirus exposure and HLA in healthy donors. Researchers ran the PCR with 60 Vbeta and 13 Jbeta primers. TCRdb's table, derived via immunoSEQ multiplex PCR, lists solely in-frame clones and lacks some. The table lists tens of thousands of clones, roughly 90% of them singletons. Sequences were obtained from PBMCs. The receptors here all came from a woman between 35 and 50 years old in good health and CMV-seropositive.

As to this clone: Other DNA variants within this sample encode the same CDR3. V is TRBV2 and J is TRBJ2-5, with 7 bases that match TRBD1. Per the germline V gene, CDR1 is SNHLY and CDR2 is FYNNEI. The CDR3 totals 13 residues. J was trimmed by 5 bases and V by 5 bases; bases with no gene match: 5. The CDR3 reads CASSRQGRETQYF. Here the CDR3 DNA reads TGTGCCAGCAGTAGACAGGGTAGGGAGACCCAGTACTTC.

The CDR3 DNA follows: TGTGCCAGCAGCTTAAATGGCGGGAGGGCCCTTGAGCAGTTCTTC. It specifies CASSLNGGRALEQFF. The chain links TRBV7-3 to TRBJ2-1, with TRBD2 matching over 9 bases. Germline V CDR1 and CDR2: SGHTA, FQGTGA. The CDR3 is 15 amino acids. After removal of 1 base from V and 9 bases from J, the junction contained 7 bases not matched to a gene.

This rearrangement joins TRBV5-5 to TRBJ1-3; 9 nucleotides line up with TRBD1. Germline V gives CDR1 SGHKS, CDR2 YYEKEE (reference sequence). Trimming took 4 bases from V and 3 from J; bases not matched to a gene: 5. This CDR3 spans 15 amino acids. CDR3 amino acids: CASSAQGAIGNTIYF. CDR3 DNA: TGTGCCAGCAGCGCACAGGGGGCCATTGGAAACACCATATATTTT.

V is TRBV2 and J is TRBJ2-3, with 12 bases identical to TRBD2. The ends lost 5 bases at V and 3 bases at J; junction bases unmatched: 6. CDR3 size: 16 residues. The V gene's germline CDR1 is SNHLY and CDR2 FYNNEI. As DNA, the CDR3 is TGTGCCAGCAGTCCTGAACTAGCGGGGGGAACAGATACGCAGTATTTT. It is translated as CASSPELAGGTDTQYF.

This chain connects TRBV7-2 to TRBJ1-5; D unclear. Trimming took 4 bases from V and 3 from J, leaving 7 bases between them. The germline V gene encodes CDR1 SGHTA and CDR2 FQGNSA. This CDR3 is built from 13 residues. This CDR3 reads CASSSTTNQPQHF. Here the CDR3 DNA reads TGTGCCAGCAGCTCGACAACCAATCAGCCCCAGCATTTT.

In DNA, the CDR3 is TGTGCCAGTAGTATAGATCTAGCGGGAGGGCCAGAGACCCAGTACTTC. This codes for CASSIDLAGGPETQYF. The rearrangement uses TRBV19 and TRBJ2-5; 12 bases map to TRBD2. The CDR3 has 16 residues. The V gene's germline CDR1 is LNHDA and CDR2 SQIVND (reference sequence). V shed 0 bases, J shed 4 bases, and the junction held 3 bases outside the gene matches.

This clone turned up a few times. The chain is built from TRBV7-8 and TRBJ1-1; 10 nucleotides line up with TRBD1. Germline lookup yields CDR1 SGHVS and CDR2 FQNEAQ. There are 15 residues in the CDR3. The V segment lost 3 bases and the J segment 5 bases; nucleotides outside the gene matches: 6. The CDR3 region is CASSFLGQGRTEAFF. CDR3 coding DNA: TGTGCCAGCAGCTTCTTGGGACAGGGGAGGACTGAAGCTTTCTTT.

The chain couples TRBV29-1 to TRBJ2-7; 12 nucleotides line up with TRBD1. After removal of 6 bases from V and 4 bases from J, the junction contained 7 bases not matched to a gene. Germline V gives CDR1 SQVTM, CDR2 ANQGSEA. The CDR3 runs 14 residues. The DNA for the CDR3 is TGCAGCGTGGGGACAGGGGGCAGGGGTTACGAGCAGTACTTC. It is translated as CSVGTGGRGYEQYF.

The chain joins TRBV5-5 to TRBJ2-3, with 7 bases identical to TRBD2. This CDR3 is built from 14 residues. Germline assignment: CDR1 SGHKS and CDR2 YYEKEE (reference sequence). J gave up 2 bases and V 5 bases, and 5 bases lay outside the gene matches. Here the CDR3 DNA reads TGTGCCAGCAGATTTAAGCGGGACACAGATACGCAGTATTTT. It is translated as CASRFKRDTDTQYF.

The chain couples TRBV5-6 to TRBJ2-7; 7 bases are a match to TRBD2. CDR1 SGHDT and CDR2 YYEEEE come from the germline V gene. V trimming: 4 bases; J trimming: 3 bases; junction bases outside the gene matches: 7. This CDR3 spans 14 amino acids. The CDR3 protein is CASSLAGRHYEQYF. The DNA of the CDR3 is TGTGCCAGCAGCCTGGCCGGGAGGCACTACGAGCAGTACTTC.

The J gene is TRBJ1-1, the V gene TRBV7-9; perhaps TRBD1 as D (6 bases). This CDR3 is 16 amino acids long. Germline V gene sequence: CDR1 SEHNR, CDR2 FQNEAQ (reference sequence). V was cut by 1 base and J by 4 bases, with 16 bases left in between. The chain's CDR3 is CASSLGQANIGTEAFF. The CDR3 DNA sequence: TGTGCCAGCAGCTTAGGACAGGCGAATATTGGCACTGAAGCTTTCTTT.

The chain employs TRBV6-6 and TRBJ1-1; D call uncertain. The CDR3 contains 13 residues. Germline loops: CDR1 MNHNY, CDR2 SVGAGI (reference sequence). V lost 3 bases and J lost 5, with 10 bases in between. The CDR3 protein is CASSYGGGTEAFF. CDR3 sequence (DNA): TGTGCCAGCAGTTATGGCGGAGGGACTGAAGCTTTCTTT.

The chain recombines TRBV12-5 with TRBJ1-5; a possible D gene is TRBD1 (5 bases). The CDR3 covers 15 residues. The germline V and J ends were trimmed by 3 bases and 0 bases, with 9 bases remaining between them. From germline, CDR1 is LGHNT and CDR2 FRNRAP. CDR3 in DNA: TGTGCTAGTGGTTTTGGGGGGGATAGCAATCAGCCCCAGCATTTT. Translation: CASGFGGDSNQPQHF.

In this sample, this clone turned up a few times. V gene TRBV28 combines with J gene TRBJ2-2; 14 bases map to TRBD2. The CDR3 is made up of 21 amino acids. Per the germline V gene, CDR1 is MDHEN and CDR2 is SYDVKM. With 4 bases clipped from V and 3 bases from J, the junction kept 16 bases outside the gene matches. CDR3 sequence reads: CASSSPSGLAGGRRDTGELFF. The CDR3 coding sequence is TGTGCCAGCAGTTCCCCGTCCGGACTAGCGGGAGGCCGCAGGGACACCGGGGAGCTGTTTTTT.

J is TRBJ2-5 and V is TRBV18, with 7 bases fitting TRBD1. The CDR3 has 14 amino acids. The germline V gene encodes CDR1 KGHSH and CDR2 LQKENI. V lost 5 bases, J lost 0 bases, and 3 bases stayed unmatched. This CDR3 reads CASSTGQYQETQYF. CDR3 sequence (DNA): TGTGCCAGCTCAACGGGACAGTACCAAGAGACCCAGTACTTC.

The chain is built from TRBV27 and TRBJ2-7; maybe TRBD2 (5 bases). Per germline, CDR1 MNHEY and CDR2 SMNVEV (reference sequence). V shed 2 bases and J shed 3 bases, with 17 bases lying between them. CDR3 length: 16 amino acids. DNA of the CDR3: TGTGCCAGCAGTTTACAGTCAGGAGGCCTAGTCTACGAGCAGTACTTC. Residues: CASSLQSGGLVYEQYF.

The chain uses TRBV18 and TRBJ1-2; 7 bases are shared with TRBD1. Germline V gene sequence: CDR1 KGHSH, CDR2 LQKENI. The V gene end was trimmed by 3 bases and the J gene end by 6 bases; junction bases not matched to a gene: 7. The CDR3 sequence is 14 residues long. In DNA form, the CDR3 reads TGTGCCAGCTCACCTACCCAGGACAGGCATGGCTACACCTTC. It codes for CASSPTQDRHGYTF.

The gene calls are TRBV9 and TRBJ2-2; D might be TRBD2 (6 bases). Trimming removed 4 bases from V and 2 bases from J, with 30 bases in between. This CDR3 is built from 21 residues. The germline gives CDR1 SGDLS, CDR2 YYNGEE. The CDR3 nucleotides are TGTGCCAGCAGCTCCAATCGTAACGAAAAAGTGGTAGCGGTAAACACCGGGGAGCTGTTTTTT. Translated, it gives CASSSNRNEKVVAVNTGELFF.

The rearrangement uses TRBV6-5 and TRBJ2-5; weak D call: TRBD1 (5 bases). V was cut by 5 bases and J by 2 bases, with 12 bases left in between. Germline CDR1 MNHEY, CDR2 SVGAGI. CDR3 length: 14 residues. DNA for the CDR3: TGTGCCAGCAGTGCCGACAGACTGCAAGAGACCCAGTACTTC. Translation gives CASSADRLQETQYF.

The count of this clone is one. V gene TRBV28 combines with J gene TRBJ1-2; D is possibly TRBD1 (6 bases). V was trimmed by 11 bases and J by 1 base, leaving 14 bases between them. Germline V gene data show CDR1 as MDHEN and CDR2 as SYDVKM. This CDR3 region has 13 residues. The CDR3 sequence is CAVRGGHNYGYTF. The DNA of the CDR3 is TGTGCCGTTAGAGGGGGTCATAACTATGGCTACACCTTC.

The chain carries TRBV18 and TRBJ1-1; tentatively, D is TRBD1 (5 bases). The CDR3 length is 13 residues. V lost 2 bases and J lost 6, with 10 bases in between. Germline-derived CDR1 and CDR2 are KGHSH and LQKENI. In DNA form, the CDR3 reads TGTGCCAGCTCACCAGAGACAGTCTCTGAAGCTTTCTTT. Amino acid sequence: CASSPETVSEAFF.

This chain joins TRBV18 and TRBJ2-3, with 7 bases fitting TRBD2. Trimming at V came to 3 bases and at J to 8 bases, leaving 5 bases not matched to a gene. Germline V CDR1 and CDR2: KGHSH, LQKENI. The CDR3 length is 13 residues. The CDR3 nucleotides read TGTGCCAGCTCACCTAACGGGGGGAGTACGCAGTATTTT. As protein: CASSPNGGSTQYF. Together with reference TRBV18 and TRBJ2-3, the CDR3 gives the full variable domain: NAGVMQNPRHLVRRRGQEARLRCSPMKGHSHVYWYRQLPEEGLKFMVYLQKENIIDESGMPKERFSAEFPKEGPSILRIQQVVRGDSAAYFCASSPNGGSTQYFGPGTRLTVL.

The gene calls are TRBV5-1 and TRBJ1-4; D not resolved. Germline values: CDR1 SGHRS, CDR2 YFSETQ. This CDR3 contains 14 residues. V was cut by 4 bases and J by 0 bases, with 7 bases left in between. Here the CDR3 DNA reads TGCGCCAGCAGCCTTGCAGCAACTAATGAAAAACTGTTTTTT. Protein product: CASSLAATNEKLFF.

V gene TRBV11-2 combines with J gene TRBJ2-2, with D perhaps matching TRBD1 (6 bases). Germline assignment: CDR1 SGHAT and CDR2 FQNNGV. V dropped 2 bases and J dropped 5 bases, with 15 bases sitting between them. The CDR3 is 16 amino acids. The CDR3 loop is CASSLSGGGQTGELFF. The CDR3 DNA reads TGTGCCAGCAGCTTAAGCGGTGGCGGACAGACCGGGGAGCTGTTTTTT.

The gene calls are TRBV10-3 and TRBJ1-5; D is uncertain. Between the trimmed V and J ends, which lost 6 bases and 9 bases, there was a span of 12 bases. The CDR3 contains 12 residues. Germline assignment: CDR1 ENHRY and CDR2 SYGVKD. The CDR3 spells CAISSRDGPQHF. The CDR3 DNA reads TGTGCCATCAGCTCCCGGGATGGGCCCCAGCATTTT.

The chain couples TRBV5-1 to TRBJ1-1, with D perhaps matching TRBD1 (5 bases). V gave up 2 bases and J gave up 1 base, with 6 bases separating them. CDR3 size: 13 residues. CDR1 and CDR2 (germline): SGHRS, YFSETQ. CDR3 nucleotides: TGCGCCAGCAGCTTAGGGGCGAACACTGAAGCTTTCTTT. It codes for CASSLGANTEAFF.

V and J are TRBV5-4 and TRBJ2-2; 9 nucleotides align to TRBD1. Unmatched junction bases numbered 9, after V lost 4 bases and J lost 5 bases. Germline CDR1 SGHNT, CDR2 YYREEE (reference sequence). The CDR3 spans 16 residues. The CDR3 region is CASSVPGTGKTGELFF. The CDR3 nucleotides are TGTGCCAGCAGCGTGCCCGGGACAGGGAAGACCGGGGAGCTGTTTTTT.